This T cell receptor beta chain originates from a study of T cell repertoires in cytomegalovirus infection. Study-level information: Recently identified HLA-C-restricted CMV epitopes and well-studied HLA-B-restricted CMV epitopes were used by the study.

This clonotype has a handful of counts. The antigen is undetermined. This CDR3 has 16 amino acids. Germline V lookup: CDR1 ENHRY, CDR2 SYGVKD. V was clipped by 4 bases and J by 0 bases, with 15 bases between them. Broader study findings: Accumulated public TCR beta family frequency recognized individuals carrying CMV together with the relevant HLA. CMV-specific HLA-C-restricted TCR beta clonotypes dominated the ex vivo response.

TCRdb re-derived calls from the reads in MiXCR, one entry per CDR3 protein. Among under 350,000 distinct CDR3 sequences listed, about 20% were seen once. This specimen was cultured PBMCs, taken from culture after CMV antigen stimulation. The V and J genes are TRBV10-3 and TRBJ1-2, with D possibly matching TRBD1 (5 bases). The TCR was taken from a human donor in good health (CMV status not recorded). Some clones in this sample may be carry-over from other donors' samples. CDR3 sequence reads: CAISATDIRANYGYTF. CDR3 bases: TGTGCCATCAGTGCGACGGACATCCGCGCTAACTATGGCTACACCTTC.